The 18 T cell receptor beta chains below all came from one sample that was sequenced in a study of cytomegalovirus exposure and HLA in healthy donors. 60 Vbeta and 13 Jbeta primers were used in PCR. TCRdb's copy holds only in-frame clones and misses some; the assay was immunoSEQ multiplex PCR. The table records under 150,000 clones, 70% to 85% of them present only once. Sequencing was done on a sample of PBMCs. Receptor source: a woman between 45 and 65 years old in good health and CMV-seropositive.

The DNA for the CDR3 is TGTGCCAGCACCACTTCCGGGACAGGGGACCGGTGGGGCGCTCTTCTGAAGCAGTTCTTC. Protein product: CASTTSGTGDRWGALLKQFF. The gene calls are TRBV27 and TRBJ2-1; 10 bases map to TRBD1. The CDR3 sequence is 20 residues long. Per germline, CDR1 MNHEY and CDR2 SMNVEV (reference sequence). The V segment lost 7 bases and the J segment 11 bases; nucleotides outside the gene matches: 29.

The gene calls are TRBV10-1 and TRBJ1-4; tentatively, D is TRBD1 (6 bases). Trimming cost V 11 bases and J 3 bases, with 19 bases left between them. Germline V gene sequence: CDR1 WNHNN, CDR2 SYGVQD (reference sequence). The length of the CDR3 is 15 residues. CDR3 loop: CAFGQGSIPNEKLFF. DNA of the CDR3: TGCGCCTTCGGGCAGGGGAGTATACCTAATGAAAAACTGTTTTTT.

This chain uses TRBV29-1 with TRBJ1-2; D not certain. The CDR3 totals 13 residues. The V gene's germline CDR1 is SQVTM and CDR2 ANQGSEA. Trimming shortened V by 0 bases and J by 9 bases, and 14 bases separated the two germline ends. This chain's CDR3 is CSVEDVGRQSYTF. The CDR3 DNA reads as TGCAGCGTTGAAGATGTGGGGAGGCAGAGCTACACCTTC.

CDR3 bases: TGTGCCAGCAGTGAAACCCCGGACAGGGATTCACCCCTCCACTTT. The encoded protein is CASSETPDRDSPLHF. The chain uses TRBV6-1 and TRBJ1-6; 8 bases are shared with TRBD1. Germline V lookup: CDR1 MNHNS, CDR2 SASEGT. Trimming at V came to 2 bases and at J to 8 bases, leaving 5 bases not matched to a gene. CDR3 size: 15 residues.

This clone was counted once. The chain recombines TRBV18 with TRBJ2-5; D is unclear. V lost 5 bases to trimming and J lost 4 bases, with 14 bases between them. CDR3 length equals 14 residues. In germline, CDR1 is KGHSH, CDR2 LQKENI. This chain's CDR3 is CASSSYTERETQYF. The DNA for the CDR3 is TGTGCCAGCTCATCTTACACCGAGCGAGAGACCCAGTACTTC.

In its sample, this clone was seen once. Other DNA sequences in this sample translate to the same CDR3. The chain carries TRBV9 and TRBJ1-6; D not resolved. Germline assignment: CDR1 SGDLS and CDR2 YYNGEE. V was pared by 5 bases and J by 3 bases, with 12 bases between. The CDR3 extends over 15 amino acids. The chain's CDR3 is CASSPPGNYNSPLHF. Here the CDR3 DNA reads TGTGCCAGCAGTCCCCCGGGTAACTATAATTCACCCCTCCACTTT.

The chain links TRBV9 to TRBJ2-1, with D hard to call. This CDR3 is 15 amino acids long. CDR1 is SGDLS and CDR2 is YYNGEE in the germline V gene. V gave up 3 bases and J gave up 0 bases, with 10 bases separating them. In nucleotides, the CDR3 is TGTGCCAGCAGCGCTAAATCCTTCTCCTACAATGAGCAGTTCTTC. Protein product: CASSAKSFSYNEQFF.

This clone appeared a few times. The V call is TRBV4-2, the J call TRBJ2-5, with 11 bases matching TRBD2. Germline trimming cut 3 bases from V and 3 bases from J; bases unmatched to any gene: 9. Looked up from germline, CDR1 is LGHNA and CDR2 is YNFKEQ. CDR3 length equals 17 residues. The CDR3 bases are TGTGCCAGCAGCCACCTAGGTCCGACTAGCGGGGAAGAGACCCAGTACTTC. It encodes CASSHLGPTSGEETQYF.

V is TRBV7-2 and J is TRBJ1-2; D remains unclear. Germline V gene sequence: CDR1 SGHTA, CDR2 FQGNSA. V was shortened by 0 bases and J by 8 bases, with 16 bases between the two germline ends. The CDR3 length is 15 residues. CDR3 DNA sequence: TGTGCCAGCAGCTTAGCCCCCGACCGAGCCGGGGGCTACACCTTC. Amino acids: CASSLAPDRAGGYTF.

The chain recombines TRBV11-2 with TRBJ1-3; D is undetermined. This CDR3 is built from 16 residues. Germline V lookup: CDR1 SGHAT, CDR2 FQNNGV. The germline V and J ends were trimmed by 1 base and 4 bases, with 14 bases remaining between them. CDR3 sequence reads: CASSLASGVYGNTIYF. CDR3 in DNA: TGTGCCAGCAGCTTAGCCTCGGGAGTTTACGGAAACACCATATATTTT.

The chain combines TRBV6-5 with TRBJ1-1, with TRBD1 identical over 7 bases. In germline, CDR1 is MNHEY, CDR2 SVGAGI. CDR3 length equals 14 residues. Trimming removed 0 bases from V and 4 bases from J; junction bases left unmatched: 2. This chain's CDR3 is CASSYSTGSTEAFF. CDR3 bases: TGTGCCAGCAGTTACTCGACAGGGAGCACTGAAGCTTTCTTT.

This clone was counted only a few times. V and J are TRBV7-9 and TRBJ2-2, with D hard to call. V lost 5 bases and J 3 bases, leaving 10 bases between the germline ends. Germline CDR1 SEHNR, CDR2 FQNEAQ (reference sequence). This CDR3 is 14 amino acids long. In DNA, the CDR3 is TGTGCCAGCAGCCCCCGGGTGGACACCGGGGAGCTGTTTTTT. Translation gives CASSPRVDTGELFF.

The chain employs TRBV10-3 and TRBJ1-2; no reliable D call. Germline loops: CDR1 ENHRY, CDR2 SYGVKD. V was trimmed by 7 bases and J by 4 bases, leaving 22 bases between them. The CDR3 is 16 residues long. CDR3 loop: CAITFQSERGGYGYTF. In DNA form, the CDR3 reads TGTGCCATCACCTTCCAATCTGAACGGGGAGGCTATGGCTACACCTTC.

For the CDR3, the DNA is TGTGCCAGCAGCTTAAGAGGGGGCGATTCACCCCTCCACTTT. It encodes CASSLRGGDSPLHF. V is TRBV7-3 and J is TRBJ1-6; 7 positions match TRBD1. V dropped 1 base and J dropped 8; count of bases not matched to a gene: 2. The CDR3 extends over 14 amino acids. Germline-derived CDR1 and CDR2 are SGHTA and FQGTGA.

This sequence joins TRBV7-9 and TRBJ1-1; D is unresolved. Trimming stripped 4 bases from V and 5 bases from J, with 17 bases between. The CDR3 has 15 residues. CDR1 SEHNR and CDR2 FQNEAQ come from the germline V gene (reference sequence). The CDR3 coding sequence is TGTGCCAGCAGCTCCTCAAATCGCCGGGTAACTGAAGCTTTCTTT. Translation: CASSSSNRRVTEAFF.

The chain combines TRBV6-1 with TRBJ1-2, with TRBD1 matching 9 bases. The CDR3 has 15 amino acids. Germline V gene sequence: CDR1 MNHNS, CDR2 SASEGT. With 5 bases clipped from V and 4 bases from J, the junction kept 8 bases outside the gene matches. Here the CDR3 DNA reads TGTGCCAGCAGTCAATCGGGACAGGGTCCCTATGGCTACACCTTC. Translated: CASSQSGQGPYGYTF.

The chain carries TRBV6-1 and TRBJ2-2; 9 bases line up with TRBD1. Per germline, CDR1 MNHNS and CDR2 SASEGT. The CDR3 is 16 amino acids. Trimming took 4 bases from V and 4 from J; bases not matched to a gene: 7. The CDR3 loop is CASSAHRGRGTGELFF. The CDR3 bases are TGTGCCAGCAGTGCCCACAGGGGGCGGGGCACCGGGGAGCTGTTTTTT.

The chain recombines TRBV11-3 with TRBJ2-2; D call uncertain. CDR1 and CDR2 from the germline V gene are SGHNT and YENEEA. This CDR3 spans 13 amino acids. The V end was cut by 0 bases, the J end by 6 bases, with 5 bases between. CDR3 in amino acids: CASSLDSPGELFF. The CDR3 DNA is TGTGCCAGCAGCTTAGACAGTCCCGGGGAGCTGTTTTTT.